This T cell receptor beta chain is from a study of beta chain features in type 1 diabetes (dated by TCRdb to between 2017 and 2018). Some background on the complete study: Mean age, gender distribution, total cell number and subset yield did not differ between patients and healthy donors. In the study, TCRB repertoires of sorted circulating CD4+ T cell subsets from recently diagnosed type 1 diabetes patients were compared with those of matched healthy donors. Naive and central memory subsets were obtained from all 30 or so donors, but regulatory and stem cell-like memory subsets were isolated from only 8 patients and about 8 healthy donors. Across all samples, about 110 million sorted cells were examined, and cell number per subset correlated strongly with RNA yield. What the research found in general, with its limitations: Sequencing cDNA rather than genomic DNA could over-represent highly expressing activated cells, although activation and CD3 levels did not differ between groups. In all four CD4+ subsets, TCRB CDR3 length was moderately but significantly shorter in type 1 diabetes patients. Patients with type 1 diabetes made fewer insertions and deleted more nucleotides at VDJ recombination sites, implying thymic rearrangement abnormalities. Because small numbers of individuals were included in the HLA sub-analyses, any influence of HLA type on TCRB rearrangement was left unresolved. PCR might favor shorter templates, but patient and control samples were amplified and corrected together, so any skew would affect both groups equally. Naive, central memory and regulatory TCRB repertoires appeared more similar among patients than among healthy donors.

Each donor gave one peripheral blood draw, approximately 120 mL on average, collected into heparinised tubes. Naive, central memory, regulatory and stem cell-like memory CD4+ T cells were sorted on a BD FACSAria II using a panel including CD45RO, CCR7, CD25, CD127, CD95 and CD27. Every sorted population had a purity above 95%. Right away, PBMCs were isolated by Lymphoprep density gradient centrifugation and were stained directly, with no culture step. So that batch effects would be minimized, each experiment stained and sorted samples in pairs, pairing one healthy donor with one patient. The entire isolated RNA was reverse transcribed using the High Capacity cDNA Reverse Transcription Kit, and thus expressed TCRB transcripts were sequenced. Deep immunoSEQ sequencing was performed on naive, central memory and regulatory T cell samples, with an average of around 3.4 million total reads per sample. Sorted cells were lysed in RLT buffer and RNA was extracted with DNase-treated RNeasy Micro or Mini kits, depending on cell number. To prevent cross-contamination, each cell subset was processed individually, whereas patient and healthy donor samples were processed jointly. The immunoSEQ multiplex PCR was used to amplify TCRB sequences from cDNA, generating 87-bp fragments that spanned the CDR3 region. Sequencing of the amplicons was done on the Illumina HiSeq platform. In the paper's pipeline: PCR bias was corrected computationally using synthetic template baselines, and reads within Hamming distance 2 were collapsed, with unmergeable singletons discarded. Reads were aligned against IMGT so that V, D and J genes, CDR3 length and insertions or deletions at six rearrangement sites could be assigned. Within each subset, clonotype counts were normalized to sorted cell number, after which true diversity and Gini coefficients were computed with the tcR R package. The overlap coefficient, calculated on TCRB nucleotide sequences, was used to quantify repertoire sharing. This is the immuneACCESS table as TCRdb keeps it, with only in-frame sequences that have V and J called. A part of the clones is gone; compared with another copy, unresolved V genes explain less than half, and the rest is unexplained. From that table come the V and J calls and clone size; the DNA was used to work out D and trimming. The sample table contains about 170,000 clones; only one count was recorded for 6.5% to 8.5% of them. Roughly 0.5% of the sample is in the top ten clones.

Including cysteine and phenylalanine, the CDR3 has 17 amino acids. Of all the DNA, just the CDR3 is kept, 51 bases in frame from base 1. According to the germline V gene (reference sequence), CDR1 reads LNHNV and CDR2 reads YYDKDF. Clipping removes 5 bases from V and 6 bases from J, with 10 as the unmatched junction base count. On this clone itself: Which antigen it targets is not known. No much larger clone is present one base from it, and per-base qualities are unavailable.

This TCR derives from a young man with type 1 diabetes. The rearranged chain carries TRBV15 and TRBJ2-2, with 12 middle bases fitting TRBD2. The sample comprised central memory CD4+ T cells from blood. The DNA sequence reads TGTGCCACCAGCTGGATAAAGACTAGCGGGAGACCCGGGGAGCTGTTTTTT. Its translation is CATSWIKTSGRPGELFF.